This T cell receptor beta chain comes out of a study of OX40 agonist ivuxolimab in advanced cancers. For the study at large: The patients' treatment was ivuxolimab, an agonistic anti-OX40 (CD134) antibody. The dose-escalation cohort had hepatocellular carcinoma, melanoma, renal cell or head and neck cancer. Partial response was recorded in three patients: one hepatocellular carcinoma and two cutaneous melanoma cases.

Overall study results and limits: No antigen was identified for the clonally expanded peripheral T cells.

V was shortened by 6 bases and J by 0 bases, with 12 bases between the two germline ends. Germline V gene lookup returns CDR1 SNHLY and CDR2 FYNNEI. The CDR3 runs 15 residues. Using immunoSEQ multiplex PCR, the repertoire was profiled, and TCRdb retains in-frame clones only, with some absent. The table lists under 80,000 clones, around 83% of them singletons, with approximately 2% in the top ten. Worth noting for this clone: The antigen remains unidentified.

The specimen comprised CD4+ or CD8+ T cells sorted from blood, sampled in a trial of the OX40 agonist ivuxolimab. V is TRBV2 and J is TRBJ1-5; D ambiguous. The source is an adult with an advanced solid tumor such as melanoma, head and neck, liver or kidney cancer. CDR3 sequence: CASSSPGNSNQPQHF. CDR3 DNA: TGTGCCAGCAGCTCACCGGGGAATAGCAATCAGCCCCAGCATTTT.